This T cell receptor (beta chain) stems from a study of OX40 agonist ivuxolimab in advanced cancers. Study background: The patients received agonistic anti-OX40 (CD134) antibody ivuxolimab. The dose-escalation cohort had hepatocellular carcinoma, melanoma, renal cell or head and neck cancer. Partial responses, seen in three patients, involved one hepatocellular carcinoma and two cutaneous melanomas. Findings of the study overall: The study found that CD8+ T cells averaged more expanded clones than CD4+.

Germline V gives CDR1 SGHTA, CDR2 FQGNSA. The CDR3 extends over 11 amino acids. V was pared by 5 bases and J by 2 bases, with 4 bases between. TCRdb's table, derived via immunoSEQ multiplex PCR, lists solely in-frame clones and lacks some. The data contain 89,000 or so clones, around 88% of them singletons. This clone is a singleton in its sample. Antigen specificity is unknown. The sequenced sample was CD4+ or CD8+ T cells sorted from blood, obtained in a trial of the OX40 agonist ivuxolimab. The TCR originated in an adult with an advanced solid tumor such as melanoma, head and neck, liver or kidney cancer. The rearrangement joins TRBV7-2 to TRBJ2-7; no clear D gene. The CDR3, as DNA: TGTGCCAGCAGCGCGACCTACGAGCAGTACTTC. Its translation is CASSATYEQYF.